Included here is one T cell receptor beta chain sequence, with context. What it binds is not known. Profiling relied on immunoSEQ multiplex PCR, and the TCRdb table lists in-frame clones only, not all of them. The table records approximately 49,000 clones, approximately 80% of them present only once. This record belongs to a study of T cells in localized non-small cell lung cancer. General study findings and limits: Sequence data derive from only one tumor region, so heterogeneity remains possible. Within adjacent lung there appeared a median approximately 62 of the top 100 tumor clones. Clonality of T cells reached its maximum in uninvolved adjacent lung, surpassing tumor.

Between the trimmed V and J ends, which lost 6 bases and 1 base, there was a span of 15 bases. The CDR3 loop spans 15 amino acids. CDR1 and CDR2 from the germline V gene are SNHLY and FYNNEI. The V call is TRBV2, the J call TRBJ1-1; TRBD1 is a possible D gene (6 bases). The receptor comes from a man aged 35-69 years with stage I squamous cell lung carcinoma. This sample comprised peripheral blood, obtained before any cancer treatment. This CDR3 is CASSADGQRNTEAFF. The DNA of the CDR3 is TGTGCCAGCAGCGCCGACGGACAGCGGAACACTGAAGCTTTCTTT. The complete variable domain, with remaining parts taken from reference TRBV2 and TRBJ1-1, reads EPEVTQTPSHQVTQMGQEVILRCVPISNHLYFYWYRQILGQKVEFLVSFYNNEISEKSEIFDDQFSVERPDGSNFTLKIRSTKLEDSAMYFCASSADGQRNTEAFFGQGTRLTVV.